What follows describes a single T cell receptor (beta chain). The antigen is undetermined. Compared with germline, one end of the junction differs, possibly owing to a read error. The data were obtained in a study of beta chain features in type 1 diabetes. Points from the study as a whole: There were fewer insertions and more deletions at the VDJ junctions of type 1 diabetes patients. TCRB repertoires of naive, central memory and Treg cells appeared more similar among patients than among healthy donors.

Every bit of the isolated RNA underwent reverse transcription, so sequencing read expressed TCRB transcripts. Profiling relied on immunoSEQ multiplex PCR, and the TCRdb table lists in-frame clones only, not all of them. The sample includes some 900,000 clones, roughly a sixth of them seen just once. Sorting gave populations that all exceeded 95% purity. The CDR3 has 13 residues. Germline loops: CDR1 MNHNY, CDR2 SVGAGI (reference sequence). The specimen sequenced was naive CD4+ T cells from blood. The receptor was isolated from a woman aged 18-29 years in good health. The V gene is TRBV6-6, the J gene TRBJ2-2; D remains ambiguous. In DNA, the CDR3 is TGTGCCAGTAGTTCCCCTACCACCGGGGAGCTGTTTTTT. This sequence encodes CASSSPTTGELFF.